This TCR beta chain originates from a study of technical replicates of blood from several donors. Some clones are missing from TCRdb's copy, which holds only in-frame ones; the method was immunoSEQ multiplex PCR. The data hold some 70,000 clones, with 90% to 95% observed a single time. V was pared by 5 bases and J by 0 bases, with 17 bases between. Germline V CDR1 and CDR2: SGHVS, FQNEAQ. This CDR3 has 17 residues. V usage is TRBV7-8 and J usage is TRBJ1-3; no definite D call. The specimen sequenced was PBMCs. This TCR derives from a human donor in good health. Some clones in this sample may be carry-over from other donors' samples. DNA of the CDR3: TGTGCCAGCAGCCCGAGAGGCGGAGCCCGCTCTGGAAACACCATATATTTT. Amino acid sequence: CASSPRGGARSGNTIYF.